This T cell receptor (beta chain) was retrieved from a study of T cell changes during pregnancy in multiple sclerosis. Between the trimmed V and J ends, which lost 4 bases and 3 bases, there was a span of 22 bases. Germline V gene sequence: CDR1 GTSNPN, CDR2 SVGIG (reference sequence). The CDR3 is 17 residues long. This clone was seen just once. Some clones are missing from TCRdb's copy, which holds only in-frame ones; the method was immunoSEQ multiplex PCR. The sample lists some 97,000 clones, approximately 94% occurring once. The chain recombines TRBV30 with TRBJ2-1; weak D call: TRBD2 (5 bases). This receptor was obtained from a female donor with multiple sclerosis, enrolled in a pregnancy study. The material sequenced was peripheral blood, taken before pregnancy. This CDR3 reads CAWTTPLGVNFYNEQFF. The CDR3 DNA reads TGTGCCTGGACCACTCCTCTCGGGGTTAATTTCTACAATGAGCAGTTCTTC.